The sequence of this T cell receptor beta chain was determined in a study of early T cells in non-severe SARS-CoV-2 infection. About the research overall: Bulk RNA from unsorted whole blood was sequenced; chains were unpaired.

The CDR3 consists of 15 residues. CDR1 LNHDA and CDR2 SQIVND come from the germline V gene (reference sequence). The J segment lost 6 bases and the V segment lost 6 bases, leaving 11 bases of the junction unmatched. At least ten counts were recorded for this clonotype. Unique molecular identifiers (one per individual cDNA molecule) were attached. TCRdb re-analysed the 5' RACE reads in MiXCR, keeping a single row per CDR3 protein. The sample includes around 99,000 distinct CDR3 sequences, roughly 10% of them seen just once. The TCR sequence derives from an adult who was a healthcare worker with PCR-confirmed SARS-CoV-2 infection or an uninfected control (not recorded which). Material: whole blood. The gene calls are TRBV19 and TRBJ1-5, with 7 bases matching TRBD1. The CDR3 sequence: CASRRQGGGIQPQHF. CDR3 DNA sequence: TGTGCCAGTAGGCGACAGGGAGGGGGAATTCAGCCCCAGCATTTT.